This TCR beta chain was retrieved from a study of cytomegalovirus exposure and HLA in healthy donors. Amplification used 60 Vbeta primers and 13 Jbeta primers. Produced via immunoSEQ multiplex PCR; TCRdb's table is partial and in-frame only. The table shows 130,000 or so clones, with more than 55% occurring only once. The trim removed 4 bases at V and 4 bases at J, leaving 11 bases unmatched. From germline, CDR1 is SGHDT and CDR2 YYEEEE. CDR3 length: 18 amino acids. Sequenced input: PBMCs. This receptor was identified in an older woman in good health and CMV-seronegative. This sequence joins TRBV5-6 and TRBJ2-2, with TRBD1 matching 12 bases. CDR3 loop: CASSVSGTGGLRTGELFF. The CDR3 DNA sequence: TGTGCCAGCAGCGTGTCCGGGACAGGGGGCTTGCGCACCGGGGAGCTGTTTTTT. Combining the CDR3 with reference TRBV5-6 and TRBJ2-2 gives the whole variable domain DAGVTQSPTHLIKTRGQQVTLRCSPKSGHDTVSWYQQALGQGPQFIFQYYEEEERQRGNFPDRFSGHQFPNYSSELNVNALLLGDSALYLCASSVSGTGGLRTGELFFGEGSRLTVL.